Shown below are 11 T cell receptor beta chains from a single sample sequenced in a study of cytomegalovirus exposure and HLA in healthy donors. The study ran its PCR with 60 Vbeta and 13 Jbeta primers. The table came from immunoSEQ multiplex PCR; TCRdb's copy has only in-frame clones and leaves some out. The sample carries roughly 120,000 clones, 77% recorded once. Specimen: PBMCs. The source is a middle-aged man in good health and CMV-seropositive.

The genes are TRBV5-5 and TRBJ1-1; weak D call: TRBD1 (5 bases). The CDR3 is 15 amino acids. V dropped 0 bases and J dropped 1 base, with 10 bases sitting between them. Germline V gene sequence: CDR1 SGHKS, CDR2 YYEKEE (reference sequence). In DNA form, the CDR3 reads TGTGCCAGCAGCTTGGTACAGGAATGGAACACTGAAGCTTTCTTT. It is translated as CASSLVQEWNTEAFF.

The rearrangement joins TRBV5-1 to TRBJ2-7, with TRBD1 as a possible D gene (6 bases). The length of the CDR3 is 14 residues. Trimming removed 3 bases at V and 0 bases at J, with 10 bases between. Germline V gene lookup returns CDR1 SGHRS and CDR2 YFSETQ. CDR3 amino acids: CASSSGQSSYEQYF. Here the CDR3 DNA reads TGCGCCAGCAGCTCGGGACAAAGCTCCTACGAGCAGTACTTC. Full variable domain (rest looked up from reference TRBV5-1 and TRBJ2-7): KAGVTQTPRYLIKTRGQQVTLSCSPISGHRSVSWYQQTPGQGLQFLFEYFSETQRNKGNFPGRFSGRQFSNSRSEMNVSTLELGDSALYLCASSSGQSSYEQYFGPGTRLTVT.

This chain connects TRBV2 to TRBJ1-6; tentative D call: TRBD1 (5 bases). The germline V gene encodes CDR1 SNHLY and CDR2 FYNNEI. Trimming took off 3 bases at V and 8 bases at J, with 17 bases between the two ends. The CDR3 spans 16 residues. The CDR3 nucleotides read TGTGCCAGCAGTGAGATGGGGAGGGGAATCGATTCACCCCTCCACTTT. Protein: CASSEMGRGIDSPLHF.

The chain has TRBV9 and TRBJ2-7; D is perhaps TRBD2 (5 bases). Trimming removed 4 bases from V and 0 bases from J, with 8 bases in between. This CDR3 contains 13 residues. Germline V gives CDR1 SGDLS, CDR2 YYNGEE. This CDR3 reads CASSPGSSYEQYF. The CDR3 nucleotides read TGTGCCAGCAGCCCGGGGAGCTCCTACGAGCAGTACTTC.

The chain carries TRBV6-5 and TRBJ2-3, with 10 bases fitting TRBD2. CDR1 and CDR2 from the germline V gene are MNHEY and SVGAGI. CDR3 length equals 15 residues. The V segment lost 8 bases and the J segment 6 bases; nucleotides outside the gene matches: 11. CDR3 in amino acids: CASHRTSGYDDTQYF. Here the CDR3 DNA reads TGTGCCAGCCACCGGACTAGCGGATACGACGATACGCAGTATTTT.

This chain uses TRBV7-2 with TRBJ1-2; no definite D call. The germline gives CDR1 SGHTA, CDR2 FQGNSA. This CDR3 comprises 13 residues. Trimming removed 5 bases at V and 2 bases at J, with 9 bases between. CDR3 loop: CASSPNENYGYTF. CDR3 nucleotide sequence: TGTGCCAGCAGCCCTAACGAGAACTATGGCTACACCTTC.

The rearrangement uses TRBV4-3 and TRBJ1-1, with D unclear. The CDR3 totals 15 residues. In germline, CDR1 is LGHNA, CDR2 YSLEER. V was trimmed by 4 bases and J by 5 bases, leaving 17 bases between them. The CDR3, as DNA: TGCGCCAGCAGCCCCTCAGCCTCTCTGGAGACTGAAGCTTTCTTT. Translating gives CASSPSASLETEAFF.

The rearrangement links TRBV21-1 to TRBJ2-7; TRBD2 reflects the table's D call only, with no check against the DNA. TRBV21-1 is recorded as a pseudogene. This CDR3 comprises 18 residues. As DNA, the CDR3 is TGTGCCAGCGGATTACCGACTAGTACGGCTCTTTTTTCCTACGAGCAGTACTTC. This encodes CASGLPTSTALFSYEQYF.

V usage is TRBV6-5 and J usage is TRBJ1-4; the match to TRBD1 covers 8 bases. Germline CDR1 is MNHEY and CDR2 is SVGAGI. With 6 bases clipped from V and 8 bases from J, the junction kept 8 bases outside the gene matches. The CDR3 consists of 14 residues. Here the CDR3 DNA reads TGTGCCAGCAGACCGGCGACAGGGGTAGAAAAACTGTTTTTT. This encodes CASRPATGVEKLFF.

The chain couples TRBV5-1 to TRBJ2-3; TRBD1 might be the D (6 bases). V lost 4 bases and J 1 base, leaving 10 bases between the germline ends. Germline CDR1 reads SGHRS; CDR2 reads YFSETQ. The CDR3 extends over 14 amino acids. The CDR3 nucleotides are TGCGCCAGCAGCGGCACAGGGCGCACAGATACGCAGTATTTT. This codes for CASSGTGRTDTQYF.

The genes are TRBV9 and TRBJ2-1; perhaps TRBD1 as D (5 bases). CDR1 and CDR2 (germline): SGDLS, YYNGEE. The CDR3 covers 14 residues. The V gene lost 0 bases and the J gene lost 10 bases, with 14 bases spanning the gap. The CDR3 loop reads CASSVAVGDGEQFF. Here the CDR3 DNA reads TGTGCCAGCAGCGTAGCTGTAGGGGATGGGGAGCAGTTCTTC.